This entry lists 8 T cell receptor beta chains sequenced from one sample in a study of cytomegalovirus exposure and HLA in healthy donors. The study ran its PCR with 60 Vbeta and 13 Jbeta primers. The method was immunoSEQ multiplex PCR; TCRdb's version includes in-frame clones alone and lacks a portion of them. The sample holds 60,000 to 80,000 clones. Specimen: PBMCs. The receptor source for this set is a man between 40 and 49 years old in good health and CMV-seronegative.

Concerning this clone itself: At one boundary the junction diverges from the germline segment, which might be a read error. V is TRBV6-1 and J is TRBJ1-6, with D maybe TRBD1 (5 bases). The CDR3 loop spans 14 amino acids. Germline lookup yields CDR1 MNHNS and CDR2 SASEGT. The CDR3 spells CATQIAGSNSPLHF. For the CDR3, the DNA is TGTGCCACACAAATAGCAGGGTCTAATTCGCCCCTCCACTTT.

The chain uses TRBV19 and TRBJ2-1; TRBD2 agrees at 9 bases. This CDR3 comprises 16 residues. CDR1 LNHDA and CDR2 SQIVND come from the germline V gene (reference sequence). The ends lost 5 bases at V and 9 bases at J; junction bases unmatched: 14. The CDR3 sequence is CASSPGVAGVSSEQFF. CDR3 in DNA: TGTGCCAGTAGTCCGGGGGTAGCGGGAGTATCGAGTGAGCAGTTCTTC.

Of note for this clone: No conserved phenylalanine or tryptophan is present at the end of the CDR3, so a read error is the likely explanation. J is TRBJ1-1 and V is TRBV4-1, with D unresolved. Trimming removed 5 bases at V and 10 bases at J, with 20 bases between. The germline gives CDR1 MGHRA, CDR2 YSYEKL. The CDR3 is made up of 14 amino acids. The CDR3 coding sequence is TGCGCCAGCAGCGCCATTATGGAGGCCGCCGGAGCTTTCCTT. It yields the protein CASSAIMEAAGAFL.

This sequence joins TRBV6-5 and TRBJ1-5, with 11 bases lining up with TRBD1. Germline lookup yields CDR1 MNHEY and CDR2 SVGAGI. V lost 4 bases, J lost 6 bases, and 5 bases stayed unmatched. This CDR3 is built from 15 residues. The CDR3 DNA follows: TGTGCCAGCAGTTCTGGACAGGGGGCCGGTCAGCCCCAGCATTTT. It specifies CASSSGQGAGQPQHF.

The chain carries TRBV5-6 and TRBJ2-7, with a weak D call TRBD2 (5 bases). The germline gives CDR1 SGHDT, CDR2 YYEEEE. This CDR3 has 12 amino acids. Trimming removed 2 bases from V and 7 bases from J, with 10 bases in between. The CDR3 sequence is CASSLSGGEQYF. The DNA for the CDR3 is TGTGCCAGCAGCTTAAGCGGTGGTGAGCAGTACTTC. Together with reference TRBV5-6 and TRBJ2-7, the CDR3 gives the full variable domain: DAGVTQSPTHLIKTRGQQVTLRCSPKSGHDTVSWYQQALGQGPQFIFQYYEEEERQRGNFPDRFSGHQFPNYSSELNVNALLLGDSALYLCASSLSGGEQYFGPGTRLTVT.

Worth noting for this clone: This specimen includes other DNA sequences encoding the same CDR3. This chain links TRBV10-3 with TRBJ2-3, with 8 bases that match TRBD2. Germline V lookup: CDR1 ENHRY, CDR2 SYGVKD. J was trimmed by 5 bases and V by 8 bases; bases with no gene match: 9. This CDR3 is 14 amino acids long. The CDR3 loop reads CAILAGHSGDTQYF. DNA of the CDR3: TGTGCCATCTTAGCGGGGCACTCGGGAGATACGCAGTATTTT.

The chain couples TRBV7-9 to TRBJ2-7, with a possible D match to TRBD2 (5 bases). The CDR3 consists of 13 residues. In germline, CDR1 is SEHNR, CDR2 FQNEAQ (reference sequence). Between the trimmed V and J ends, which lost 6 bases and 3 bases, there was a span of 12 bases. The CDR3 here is CASRDSSFYEQYF. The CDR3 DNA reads TGTGCCAGCAGGGACTCGTCCTTCTACGAGCAGTACTTC.

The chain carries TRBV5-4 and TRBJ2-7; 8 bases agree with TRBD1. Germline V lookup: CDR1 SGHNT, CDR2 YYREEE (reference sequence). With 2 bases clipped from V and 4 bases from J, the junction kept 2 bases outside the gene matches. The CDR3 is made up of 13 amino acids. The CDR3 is CASSFDRGYEQYF. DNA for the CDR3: TGTGCCAGCAGCTTTGACAGGGGATACGAGCAGTACTTC.